This T cell receptor beta chain stems from a study of beta chain features in type 1 diabetes. General observations from the study: Patients and controls would share equally any PCR tilt toward shorter templates. Patients' naive, central memory and Treg TCRB repertoires seemed closer to one another than those of healthy donors.

Concerning this clone itself: What it recognizes is unknown.

CDR1 is MGHRA and CDR2 is YSYEKL in the germline V gene. The CDR3 covers 15 residues. V was shortened by 4 bases and J by 5 bases, with 17 bases between the two germline ends. The isolated RNA, all of it, was reverse transcribed, so expressed TCRB transcripts were what got sequenced. Libraries were prepared by immunoSEQ multiplex PCR; TCRdb keeps only in-frame clonotypes and omits some of them. This sample yields 15,000 to 20,000 clones, of which around 59% are seen a single time; less than 0.5% belongs to the top ten. This receptor was taken from a woman aged 18-30 years in good health. Sequenced sample: stem cell memory CD4+ T cells from blood. The V and J genes are TRBV4-1 and TRBJ1-1; no clear D gene. The CDR3 is CASSPPRGGRTEAFF. The CDR3 nucleotides are TGCGCCAGCAGCCCCCCCCGTGGAGGTCGGACTGAAGCTTTCTTT.